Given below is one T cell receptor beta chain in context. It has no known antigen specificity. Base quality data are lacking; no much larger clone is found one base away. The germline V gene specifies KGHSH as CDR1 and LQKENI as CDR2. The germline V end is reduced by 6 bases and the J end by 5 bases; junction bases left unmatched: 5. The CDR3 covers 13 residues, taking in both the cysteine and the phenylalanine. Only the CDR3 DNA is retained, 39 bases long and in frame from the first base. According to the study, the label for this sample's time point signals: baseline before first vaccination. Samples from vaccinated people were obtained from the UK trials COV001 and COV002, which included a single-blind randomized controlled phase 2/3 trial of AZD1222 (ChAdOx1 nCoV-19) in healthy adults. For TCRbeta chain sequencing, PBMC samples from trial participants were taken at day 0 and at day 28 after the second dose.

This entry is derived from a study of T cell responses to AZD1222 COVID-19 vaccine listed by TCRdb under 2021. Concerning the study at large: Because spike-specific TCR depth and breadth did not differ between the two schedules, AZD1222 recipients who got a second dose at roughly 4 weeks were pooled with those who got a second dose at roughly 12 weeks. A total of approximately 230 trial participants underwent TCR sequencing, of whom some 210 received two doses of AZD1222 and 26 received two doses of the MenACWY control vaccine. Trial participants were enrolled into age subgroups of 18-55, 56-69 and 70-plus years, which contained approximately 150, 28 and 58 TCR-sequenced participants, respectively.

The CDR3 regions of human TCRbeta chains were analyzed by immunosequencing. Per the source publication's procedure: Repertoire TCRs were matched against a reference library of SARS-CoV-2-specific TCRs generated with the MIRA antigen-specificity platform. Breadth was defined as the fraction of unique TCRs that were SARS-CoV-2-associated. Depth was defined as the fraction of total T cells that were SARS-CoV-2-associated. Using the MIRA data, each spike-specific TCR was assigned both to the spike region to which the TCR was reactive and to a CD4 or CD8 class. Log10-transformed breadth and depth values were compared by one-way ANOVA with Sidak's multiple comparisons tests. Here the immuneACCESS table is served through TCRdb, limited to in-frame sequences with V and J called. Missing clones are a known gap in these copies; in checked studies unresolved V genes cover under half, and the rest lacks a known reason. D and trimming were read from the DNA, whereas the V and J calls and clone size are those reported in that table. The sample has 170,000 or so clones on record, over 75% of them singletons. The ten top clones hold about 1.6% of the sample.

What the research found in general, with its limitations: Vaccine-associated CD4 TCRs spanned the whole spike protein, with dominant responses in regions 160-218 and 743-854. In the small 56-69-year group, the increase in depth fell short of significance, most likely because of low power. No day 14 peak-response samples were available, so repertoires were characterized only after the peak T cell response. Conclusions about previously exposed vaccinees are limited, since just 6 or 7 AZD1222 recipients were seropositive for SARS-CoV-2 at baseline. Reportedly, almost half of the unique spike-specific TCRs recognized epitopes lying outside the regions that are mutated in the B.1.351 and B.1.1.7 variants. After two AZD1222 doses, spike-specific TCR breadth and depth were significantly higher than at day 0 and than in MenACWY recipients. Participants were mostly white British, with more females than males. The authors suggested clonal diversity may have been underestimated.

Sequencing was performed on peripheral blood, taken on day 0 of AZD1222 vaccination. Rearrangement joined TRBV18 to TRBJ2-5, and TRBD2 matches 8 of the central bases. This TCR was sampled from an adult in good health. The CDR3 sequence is CASSTTSVETQYF. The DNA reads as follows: TGTGCCAGCTCGACGACTAGCGTGGAGACCCAGTACTTC. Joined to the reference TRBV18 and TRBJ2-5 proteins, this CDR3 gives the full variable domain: NAGVMQNPRHLVRRRGQEARLRCSPMKGHSHVYWYRQLPEEGLKFMVYLQKENIIDESGMPKERFSAEFPKEGPSILRIQQVVRGDSAAYFCASSTTSVETQYFGPGTRLLVL.